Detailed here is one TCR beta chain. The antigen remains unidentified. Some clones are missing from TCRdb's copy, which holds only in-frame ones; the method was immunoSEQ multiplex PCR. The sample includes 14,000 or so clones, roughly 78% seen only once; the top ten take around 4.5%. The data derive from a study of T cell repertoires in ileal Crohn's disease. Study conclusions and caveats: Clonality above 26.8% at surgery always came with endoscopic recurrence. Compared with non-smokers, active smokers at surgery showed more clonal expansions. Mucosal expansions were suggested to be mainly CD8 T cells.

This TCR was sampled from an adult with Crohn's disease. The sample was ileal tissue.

Here the CDR3 reads CASSEDLAEGTDTQYF. CDR3 DNA sequence: TGTGCCAGCAGCGAGGATCTAGCGGAGGGCACAGATACGCAGTATTTT. The V and J genes are TRBV7-3 and TRBJ2-3, with 7 bases fitting TRBD2. The germline V gene has CDR1 SGHTA and CDR2 FQGTGA. V gave up 5 bases and J gave up 1 base; unmatched junction bases: 9. The CDR3 consists of 16 residues.